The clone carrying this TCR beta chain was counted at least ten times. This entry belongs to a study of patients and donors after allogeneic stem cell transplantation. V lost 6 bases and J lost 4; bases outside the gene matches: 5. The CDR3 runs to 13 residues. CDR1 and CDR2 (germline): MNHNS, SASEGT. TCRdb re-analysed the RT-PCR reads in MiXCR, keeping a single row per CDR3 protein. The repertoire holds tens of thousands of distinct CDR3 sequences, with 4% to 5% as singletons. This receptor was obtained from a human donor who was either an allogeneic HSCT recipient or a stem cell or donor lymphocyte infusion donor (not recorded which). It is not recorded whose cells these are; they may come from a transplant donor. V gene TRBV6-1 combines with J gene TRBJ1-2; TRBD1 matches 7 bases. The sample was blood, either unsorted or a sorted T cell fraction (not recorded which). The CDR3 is CASRLTGVYGYTF. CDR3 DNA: TGTGCCAGCAGGCTCACAGGGGTCTATGGCTACACCTTC.